This TCR beta chain derives from a study of technical replicates of blood from several donors. Sequencing was performed with immunoSEQ multiplex PCR; in TCRdb, only in-frame clones are kept and a portion is missing. The sample lists roughly 85,000 clones; 94% were seen once. V lost 3 bases and J lost 0, with 17 bases in between. Germline CDR1 and CDR2: SGHDN and FVKESK. The CDR3 length is 17 residues. Sequenced input: T cells isolated from PBMCs. The chain is built from TRBV14 and TRBJ1-2; possible D gene TRBD1, 5 bases. This sequence was found in a human donor in good health. The CDR3 DNA sequence: TGTGCCAGCAGCCACGGGGGAACCCTTACCACTAACTATGGCTACACCTTC. Translated, it gives CASSHGGTLTTNYGYTF.